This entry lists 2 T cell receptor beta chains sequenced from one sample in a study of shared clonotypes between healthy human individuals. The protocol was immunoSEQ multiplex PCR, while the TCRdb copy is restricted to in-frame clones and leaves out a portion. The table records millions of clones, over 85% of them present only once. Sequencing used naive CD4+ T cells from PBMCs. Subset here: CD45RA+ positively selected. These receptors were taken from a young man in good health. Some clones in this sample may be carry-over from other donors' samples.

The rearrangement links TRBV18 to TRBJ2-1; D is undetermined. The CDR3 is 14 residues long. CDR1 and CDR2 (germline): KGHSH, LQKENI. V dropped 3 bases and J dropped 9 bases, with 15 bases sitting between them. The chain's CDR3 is CASSPQGEGLEQFF. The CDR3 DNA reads TGTGCCAGCTCACCCCAAGGAGAAGGCCTTGAGCAGTTCTTC.

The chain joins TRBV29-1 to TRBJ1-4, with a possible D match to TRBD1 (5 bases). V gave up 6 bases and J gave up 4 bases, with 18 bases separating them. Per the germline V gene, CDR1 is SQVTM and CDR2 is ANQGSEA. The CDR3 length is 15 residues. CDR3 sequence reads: CSVGPSRGVNEKLFF. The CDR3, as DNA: TGCAGCGTGGGACCTTCAAGGGGAGTTAATGAAAAACTGTTTTTT.